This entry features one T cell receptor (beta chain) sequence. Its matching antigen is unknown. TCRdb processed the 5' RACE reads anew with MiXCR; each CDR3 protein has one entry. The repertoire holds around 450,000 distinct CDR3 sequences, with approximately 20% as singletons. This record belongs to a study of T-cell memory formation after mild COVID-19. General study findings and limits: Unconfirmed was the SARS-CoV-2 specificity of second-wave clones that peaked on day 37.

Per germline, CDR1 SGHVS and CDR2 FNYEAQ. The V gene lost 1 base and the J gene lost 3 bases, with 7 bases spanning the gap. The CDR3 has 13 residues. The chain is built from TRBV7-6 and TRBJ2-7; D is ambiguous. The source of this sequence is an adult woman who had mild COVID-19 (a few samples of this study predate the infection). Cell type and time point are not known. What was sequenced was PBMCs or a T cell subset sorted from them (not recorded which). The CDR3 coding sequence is TGTGCCAGCAGCTTAGACGGAATCTACGAGCAGTACTTC. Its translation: CASSLDGIYEQYF. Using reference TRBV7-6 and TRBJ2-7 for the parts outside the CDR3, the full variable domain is GAGVSQSPRYKVTKRGQDVALRCDPISGHVSLYWYRQALGQGPEFLTYFNYEAQQDKSGLPNDRFSAERPEGSISTLTIQRTEQRDSAMYRCASSLDGIYEQYFGPGTRLTVT.